This T cell receptor (beta chain) is drawn from a study of T cells after yellow fever vaccination. Background on the study: Preparation of the low-cell-number fractions used SMART-Seq v4 Ultra Low Input.

This clonotype was seen many times. Its target is unknown. The study's findings and limits: The study noted that FACS-sorted repertoires could contain abundant clonotypes contaminating from the bulk population.

The germline CDR1 and CDR2 sequences are DFQATT and SNEGSKA (reference sequence). The CDR3 sequence is 18 residues long. With V trimmed by 0 bases and J by 0 bases, 9 bases remained unmatched. The study made its TCR cDNA through 5'RACE template switching. That step introduced a universal primer site along with UMIs. TCRdb used MiXCR to reprocess the 5' RACE reads, holding one entry per CDR3 protein. The repertoire holds 110,000 to 150,000 distinct CDR3 sequences, with less than 8.5% as singletons. The clonotype originates from a man aged 25-45 years who received the YFV17D yellow fever vaccine. This rearrangement joins TRBV20-1 to TRBJ2-7; 12 bases match TRBD2. The sample was CD4+ T cells sorted from PBMCs, taken 10 days after the yellow fever booster vaccination. The chain's CDR3 is CSARDFRTSGADSYEQYF. In nucleotides, the CDR3 is TGCAGTGCTAGAGATTTTCGGACTAGCGGGGCAGACTCCTACGAGCAGTACTTC.